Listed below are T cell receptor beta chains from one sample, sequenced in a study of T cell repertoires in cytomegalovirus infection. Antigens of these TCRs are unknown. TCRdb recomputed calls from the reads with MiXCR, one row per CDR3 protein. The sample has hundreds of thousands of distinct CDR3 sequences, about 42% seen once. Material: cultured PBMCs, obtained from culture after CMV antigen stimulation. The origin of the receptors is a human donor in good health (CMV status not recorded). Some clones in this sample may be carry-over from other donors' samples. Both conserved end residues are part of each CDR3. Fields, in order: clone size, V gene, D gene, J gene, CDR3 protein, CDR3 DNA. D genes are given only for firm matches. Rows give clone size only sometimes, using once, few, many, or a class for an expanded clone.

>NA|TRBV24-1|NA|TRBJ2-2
CATGLLSTGELFF
TGTGCCACAGGGTTGTTGAGCACCGGGGAGCTGTTTTTT
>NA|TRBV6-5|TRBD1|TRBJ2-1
CASTGTGGVEQFF
TGTGCCAGCACCGGGACAGGGGGCGTCGAGCAGTTCTTC
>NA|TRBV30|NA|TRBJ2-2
CAWSVYPAAGELFF
TGTGCCTGGAGTGTATACCCGGCGGCCGGGGAGCTGTTTTTT
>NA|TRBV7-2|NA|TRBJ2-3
CASTPSGRPSTDTQYF
TGTGCCAGCACCCCGTCGGGCAGGCCGAGCACAGATACGCAGTATTTT
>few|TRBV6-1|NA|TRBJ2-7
CASSERDSYSYEQYF
TGTGCCAGCAGTGAACGGGACTCCTACTCCTACGAGCAGTACTTC
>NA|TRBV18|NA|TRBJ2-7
CASSPERNTYEQYF
TGTGCCAGCTCACCAGAACGAAATACCTACGAGCAGTACTTC
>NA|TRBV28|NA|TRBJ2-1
CASTLGGGPYNEQFF
TGTGCCAGCACCCTAGGGGGGGGCCCCTACAATGAGCAGTTCTTC
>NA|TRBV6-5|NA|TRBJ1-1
CASPPGEDTMNTEAFF
TGTGCCAGCCCCCCAGGTGAGGACACGATGAACACTGAAGCTTTCTTT
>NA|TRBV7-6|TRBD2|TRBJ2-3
CASSRSSGRAGDTQYF
TGTGCCAGCAGCAGGTCGAGCGGGAGGGCCGGAGATACGCAGTATTTT
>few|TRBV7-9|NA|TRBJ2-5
CASSFRPDQETQYF
TGTGCCAGCAGCTTTCGGCCGGACCAAGAGACCCAGTACTTC
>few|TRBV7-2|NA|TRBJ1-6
CASSLVAAYNSPLHF
TGTGCCAGCAGCTTAGTGGCGGCCTATAATTCACCCCTCCACTTT
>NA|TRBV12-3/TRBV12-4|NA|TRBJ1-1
CASSPEGGGNTEAFF
TGTGCCAGCAGTCCCGAAGGGGGAGGGAACACTGAAGCTTTCTTT
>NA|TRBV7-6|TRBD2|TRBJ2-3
CASSSRLTSGRSTDTQYF
TGTGCCAGCAGCTCGAGATTAACGAGCGGGAGGAGCACAGATACGCAGTATTTT
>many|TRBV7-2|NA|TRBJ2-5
CASSPSGGSQETQYF
TGTGCCAGCAGCCCGTCCGGGGGCTCCCAAGAGACCCAGTACTTC
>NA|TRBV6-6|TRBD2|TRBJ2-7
CASIPSKRGSYEQYF
TGTGCCAGCATTCCCTCGAAGCGGGGGTCATACGAGCAGTACTTC
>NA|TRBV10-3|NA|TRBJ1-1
CAISDPRVTEAFF
TGTGCCATCAGTGACCCCAGGGTAACTGAAGCTTTCTTT
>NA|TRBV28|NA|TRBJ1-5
CASSPGRGSSNQPQHF
TGTGCCAGCAGCCCTGGGAGGGGCTCTAGCAATCAGCCCCAGCATTTT
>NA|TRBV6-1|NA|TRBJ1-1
CASSEARGRNTEAFF
TGTGCCAGCAGTGAAGCGCGGGGGAGAAACACTGAAGCTTTCTTT
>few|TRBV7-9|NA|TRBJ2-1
CASSLVGTYNEQFF
TGTGCCAGCAGCTTAGTGGGAACCTACAATGAGCAGTTCTTC
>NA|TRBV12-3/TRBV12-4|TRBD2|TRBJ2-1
CASSEPLAGVGEQFF
TGTGCCAGCAGTGAGCCTCTAGCGGGAGTAGGTGAGCAGTTCTTC
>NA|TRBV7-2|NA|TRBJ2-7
CASSPPGASYEQYF
TGTGCCAGCAGCCCACCGGGGGCCTCCTACGAGCAGTACTTC
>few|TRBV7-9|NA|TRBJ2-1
CASSPSGYRKAYNEQFF
TGTGCCAGCAGCCCGAGCGGGTATCGAAAAGCCTACAATGAGCAGTTCTTC
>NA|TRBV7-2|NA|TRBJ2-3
CASSPNGQLPSDTQYF
TGTGCCAGCAGCCCTAACGGACAGTTACCCTCAGATACGCAGTATTTT
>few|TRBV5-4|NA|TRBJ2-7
CASSLGYF
TGTGCCAGCAGCTTAGGGTACTTC
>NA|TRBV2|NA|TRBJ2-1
CASRTRGNEQFF
TGTGCCAGCAGGACTAGAGGCAATGAGCAGTTCTTC
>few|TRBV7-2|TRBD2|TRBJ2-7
CASSTTLTSTDEQYF
TGTGCCAGCAGCACGACGCTGACTAGCACGGACGAGCAGTACTTC
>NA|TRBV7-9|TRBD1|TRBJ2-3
CASSLRTGAITDTQYF
TGTGCCAGCAGCCTCAGGACAGGGGCGATCACAGATACGCAGTATTTT
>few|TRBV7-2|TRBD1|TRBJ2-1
CASSFRQGSGNEQFF
TGTGCCAGCAGCTTCAGACAGGGGTCGGGCAATGAGCAGTTCTTC
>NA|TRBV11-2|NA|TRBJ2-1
CASSSLRAGGNEQFF
TGTGCCAGCAGCTCACTGAGAGCAGGAGGGAATGAGCAGTTCTTC
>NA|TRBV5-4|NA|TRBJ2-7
CASSSPRDEQYF
TGTGCCAGCAGCTCCCCGCGGGACGAGCAGTACTTC
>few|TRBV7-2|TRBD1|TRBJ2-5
CASSLVTGQETQYF
TGTGCCAGCAGCTTAGTGACAGGGCAAGAGACCCAGTACTTC
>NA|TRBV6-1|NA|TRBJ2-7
CASSEGGQNYEQYF
TGTGCCAGCAGTGAGGGGGGACAGAACTACGAGCAGTACTTC